This TCR beta chain was sequenced during a study of blood T cell repertoires in COVID-19. Turning to the study itself: Sites in the United States, Italy and Spain provided acute and convalescent COVID-19 samples. The analysed material was cDNA or gDNA that came from T cells, B-cell-depleted T cells, or PBMCs.

Comment on this clone: Other DNA variants within this sample encode the same CDR3.

Assay used: immunoSEQ multiplex PCR; TCRdb lists only in-frame clones, some missing. The sample has fewer than 450,000 clones; approximately 88% are singletons. The sequenced sample consisted of peripheral blood. This sequence originates from a woman between 50 and 59 years old with COVID-19, enrolled during active disease.

CDR3 loop: CASSYSGGTNEKLFF. The CDR3 DNA is TGTGCCAGCAGTTACTCGGGGGGGACTAATGAAAAACTGTTTTTT. The chain uses TRBV6-6 and TRBJ1-4, with D tentatively TRBD1 (5 bases). This CDR3 region has 15 residues. Looked up from germline, CDR1 is MNHNY and CDR2 is SVGAGI (reference sequence). V dropped 0 bases and J dropped 2 bases, with 7 bases sitting between them.